This T cell receptor beta chain was profiled in a study of CD8 T cells in ankylosing spondylitis. Quantitative 5'-RACE with molecular barcodes was used to make the TCR beta libraries. A single record per CDR3 protein comes from TCRdb applying MiXCR to the 5' RACE reads. The profile shows approximately 220,000 distinct CDR3 sequences, around 25% of them singletons. The ends were cut back, 1 base at V and 5 bases at J, with 13 bases in the middle. The CDR3 loop spans 15 amino acids. Germline V lookup: CDR1 SGHTA, CDR2 FQGNSA. This TCR came from a male donor with ankylosing spondylitis or in good health (not recorded which). The sample taken for sequencing was blood, either unsorted or a sorted T cell fraction (not recorded which). The rearrangement uses TRBV7-2 and TRBJ2-3; D is unclear. CDR3 region: CASSLGPSVGDTQYF. The CDR3 region has the DNA TGTGCCAGCAGCTTAGGGCCCAGTGTCGGAGATACGCAGTATTTT.